The clone carrying this TCR beta chain was counted a few times. The antigen is undetermined. This CDR3 contains 15 residues. Trimming cost V 6 bases and J 0 bases; bases outside gene matches: 8. This sample was taken from a study of identical twins. Addition of a universal primer site occurred through template switching, and cDNA carried unique molecular identifiers. TCRdb called the 5' RACE reads again in MiXCR, with one record for every CDR3 protein. The sample carries 750,000 to 950,000 distinct CDR3 sequences, roughly 12% recorded once. Study-level findings and limits: Carriage of fewer insertions was seen in abundant cord blood beta clonotypes, whereas memory repertoires showed none.

A further study also used this sample, focusing on yellow fever vaccine responses in identical twins. That study reports: In identical twins, vaccine T cell responses appeared partly shared and partly individual.

The sample comprised PBMCs. The TCR comes from a woman younger than 30 in good health. The chain is built from TRBV12-3 or TRBV12-4 and TRBJ2-7; 7 nucleotides agree with TRBD1. CDR3 sequence: CASSRQGYNSYEQYF. CDR3 bases: TGTGCCAGCAGCCGACAGGGATATAACTCCTACGAGCAGTACTTC.